The sequence of this TCR beta chain was determined in a study of OX40 agonist ivuxolimab in advanced cancers. Study-wide context: Three patients got partial responses; one had hepatocellular carcinoma and two had cutaneous melanoma.

The CDR3 runs to 14 residues. Germline V CDR1 and CDR2: LNHDA, SQIVND (reference sequence). The V and J ends lost 4 bases and 4 bases, in that order; junction bases with no gene match: 4. The method was immunoSEQ multiplex PCR; TCRdb's version includes in-frame clones alone and lacks a portion of them. The profile covers around 70,000 clones, with 84% appearing a single time and 0.9% to 1.4% taken by the ten largest. This material consisted of CD4+ or CD8+ T cells sorted from blood, taken in a trial of the OX40 agonist ivuxolimab. The chain has TRBV19 and TRBJ2-5; TRBD1 aligns across 9 bases. The clonotype was recovered from an adult with an advanced solid tumor such as melanoma, head and neck, liver or kidney cancer. The CDR3 region is CASSRGQGTETQYF. In nucleotides, the CDR3 is TGTGCCAGTAGTAGGGGACAGGGAACAGAGACCCAGTACTTC.